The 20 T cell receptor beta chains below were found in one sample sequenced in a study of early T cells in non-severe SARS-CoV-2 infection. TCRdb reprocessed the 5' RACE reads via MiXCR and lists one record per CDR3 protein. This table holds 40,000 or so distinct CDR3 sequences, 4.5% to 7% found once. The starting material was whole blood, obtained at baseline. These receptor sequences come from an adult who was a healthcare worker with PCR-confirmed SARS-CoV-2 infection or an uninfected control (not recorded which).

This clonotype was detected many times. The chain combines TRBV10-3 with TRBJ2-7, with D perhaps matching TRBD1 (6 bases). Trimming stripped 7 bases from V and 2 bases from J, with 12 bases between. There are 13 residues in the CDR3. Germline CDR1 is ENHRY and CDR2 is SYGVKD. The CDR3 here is CAIKLRDTYEQYF. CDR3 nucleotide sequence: TGTGCCATCAAACTCCGGGACACCTACGAGCAGTACTTC.

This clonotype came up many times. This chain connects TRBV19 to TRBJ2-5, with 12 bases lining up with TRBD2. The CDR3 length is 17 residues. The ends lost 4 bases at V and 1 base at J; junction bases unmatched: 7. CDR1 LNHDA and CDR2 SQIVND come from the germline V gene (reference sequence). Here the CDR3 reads CASSKLAGGTLQETQYF. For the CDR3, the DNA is TGTGCCAGTAGTAAACTAGCGGGGGGCACCCTCCAAGAGACCCAGTACTTC.

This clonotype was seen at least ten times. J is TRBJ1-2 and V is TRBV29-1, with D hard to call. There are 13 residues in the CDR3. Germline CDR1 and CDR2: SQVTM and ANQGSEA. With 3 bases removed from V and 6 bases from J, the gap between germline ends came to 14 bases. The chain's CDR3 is CSVDARREDGYTF. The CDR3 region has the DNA TGCAGCGTTGATGCCCGCCGGGAGGATGGCTACACCTTC.

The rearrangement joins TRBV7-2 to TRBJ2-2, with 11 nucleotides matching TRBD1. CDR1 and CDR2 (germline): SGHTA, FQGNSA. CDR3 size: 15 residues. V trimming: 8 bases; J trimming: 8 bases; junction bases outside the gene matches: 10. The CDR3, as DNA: TGTGCCAGCCGTTCTGGGACAGGGGGTGGAGGGGAGCTGTTTTTT. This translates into CASRSGTGGGGELFF.

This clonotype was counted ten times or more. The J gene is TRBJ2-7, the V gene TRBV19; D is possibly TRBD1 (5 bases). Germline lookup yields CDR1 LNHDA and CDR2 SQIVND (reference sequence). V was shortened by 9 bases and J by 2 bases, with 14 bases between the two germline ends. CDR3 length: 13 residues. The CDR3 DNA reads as TGTGCCAGCCAGGGCGTCCTCACCTACGAGCAGTACTTC. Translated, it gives CASQGVLTYEQYF.

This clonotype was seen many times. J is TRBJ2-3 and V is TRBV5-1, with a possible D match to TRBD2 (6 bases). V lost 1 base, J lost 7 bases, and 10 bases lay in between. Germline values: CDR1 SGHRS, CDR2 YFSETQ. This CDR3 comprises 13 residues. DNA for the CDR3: TGCGCCAGCAGCTTGTCGGGAGCCAATACGCAGTATTTT. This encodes CASSLSGANTQYF.

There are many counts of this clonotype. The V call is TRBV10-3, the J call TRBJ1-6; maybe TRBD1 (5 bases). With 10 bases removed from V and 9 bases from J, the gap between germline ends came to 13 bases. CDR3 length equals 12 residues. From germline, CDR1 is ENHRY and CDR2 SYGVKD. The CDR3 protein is CATQDRGSPLHF. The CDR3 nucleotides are TGTGCCACCCAAGATAGGGGTTCACCCCTCCACTTT.

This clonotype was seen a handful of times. The CDR3 protein is CASSLWVRGVAKNIQYF. CDR3 nucleotide sequence: TGTGCCAGCAGCTTATGGGTTCGCGGGGTCGCCAAAAACATTCAGTACTTC. This chain connects TRBV7-9 to TRBJ2-4, with D possibly TRBD2 on 6 matching bases. Deletions cut 2 bases from V and 1 base from J, with 15 bases between. Germline CDR1 is SEHNR and CDR2 is FQNEAQ (reference sequence). The CDR3 covers 17 residues.

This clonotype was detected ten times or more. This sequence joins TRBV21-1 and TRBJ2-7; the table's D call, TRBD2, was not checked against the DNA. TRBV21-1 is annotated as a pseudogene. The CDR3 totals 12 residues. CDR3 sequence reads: CASTSGRGEQYF. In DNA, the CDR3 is TGTGCCAGCACCTCAGGGAGGGGCGAGCAGTACTTC.

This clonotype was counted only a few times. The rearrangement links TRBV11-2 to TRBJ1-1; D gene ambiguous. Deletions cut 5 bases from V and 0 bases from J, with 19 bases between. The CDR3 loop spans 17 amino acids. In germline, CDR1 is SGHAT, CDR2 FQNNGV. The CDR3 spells CASSRGRIWVLNTEAFF. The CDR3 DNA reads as TGTGCCAGCAGCCGAGGACGTATATGGGTATTGAACACTGAAGCTTTCTTT.

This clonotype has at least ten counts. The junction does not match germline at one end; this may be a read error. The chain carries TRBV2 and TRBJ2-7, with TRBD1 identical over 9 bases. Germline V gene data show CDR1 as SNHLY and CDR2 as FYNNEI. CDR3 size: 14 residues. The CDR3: CASLPGQGSHEQYF. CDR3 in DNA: TGTGCCAGCTTACCGGGACAGGGCTCCCACGAGCAGTACTTC.

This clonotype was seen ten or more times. The CDR3 sequence: CASIQGTHRGYTF. The CDR3 DNA is TGTGCCAGCATACAGGGCACCCACCGTGGCTACACCTTC. The rearrangement uses TRBV7-9 and TRBJ1-2, with a weak D call TRBD1 (6 bases). Per the germline V gene, CDR1 is SEHNR and CDR2 is FQNEAQ (reference sequence). The V end was cut by 7 bases, the J end by 7 bases, with 16 bases between. The length of the CDR3 is 13 residues.

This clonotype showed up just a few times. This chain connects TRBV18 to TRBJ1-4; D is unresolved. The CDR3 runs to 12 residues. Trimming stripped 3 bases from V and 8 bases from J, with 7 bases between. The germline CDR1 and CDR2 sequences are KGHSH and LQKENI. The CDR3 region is CASSPQQEKLFF. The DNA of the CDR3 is TGTGCCAGCTCACCGCAGCAGGAAAAACTGTTTTTT.

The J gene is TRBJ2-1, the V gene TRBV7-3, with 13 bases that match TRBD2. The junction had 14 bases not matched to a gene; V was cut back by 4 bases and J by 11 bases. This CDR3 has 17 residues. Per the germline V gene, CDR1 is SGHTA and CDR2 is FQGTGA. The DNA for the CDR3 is TGTGCCAGCAGCTCCGGATTACTAGCGGGGGGGCCTCACAAGCAGTTCTTC. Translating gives CASSSGLLAGGPHKQFF.

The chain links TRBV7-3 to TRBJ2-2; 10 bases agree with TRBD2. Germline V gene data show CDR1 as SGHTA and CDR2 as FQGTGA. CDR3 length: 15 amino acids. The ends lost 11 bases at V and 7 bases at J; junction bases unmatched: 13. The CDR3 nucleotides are TGTGCCTCTCACCCCAGCGGGGGGGCGAGCGGGGAGCTGTTTTTT. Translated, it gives CASHPSGGASGELFF.

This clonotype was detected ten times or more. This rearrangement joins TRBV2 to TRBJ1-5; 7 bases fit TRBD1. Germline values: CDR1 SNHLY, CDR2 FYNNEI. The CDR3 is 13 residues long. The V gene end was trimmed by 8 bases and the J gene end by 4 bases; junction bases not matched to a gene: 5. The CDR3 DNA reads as TGTGCCAGCGTAGGGGGCGGGAATCAGCCCCAGCATTTT. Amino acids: CASVGGGNQPQHF.

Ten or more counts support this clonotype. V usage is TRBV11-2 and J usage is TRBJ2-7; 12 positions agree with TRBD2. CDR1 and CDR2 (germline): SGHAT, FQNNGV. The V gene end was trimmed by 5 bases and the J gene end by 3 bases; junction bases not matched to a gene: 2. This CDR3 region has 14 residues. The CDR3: CASSLGLAGYEQYF. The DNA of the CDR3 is TGTGCCAGCAGCCTGGGACTAGCGGGCTACGAGCAGTACTTC. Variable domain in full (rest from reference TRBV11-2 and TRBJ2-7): EAGVAQSPRYKIIEKRQSVAFWCNPISGHATLYWYQQILGQGPKLLIQFQNNGVVDDSQLPKDRFSAERLKGVDSTLKIQPAKLEDSAVYLCASSLGLAGYEQYFGPGTRLTVT.

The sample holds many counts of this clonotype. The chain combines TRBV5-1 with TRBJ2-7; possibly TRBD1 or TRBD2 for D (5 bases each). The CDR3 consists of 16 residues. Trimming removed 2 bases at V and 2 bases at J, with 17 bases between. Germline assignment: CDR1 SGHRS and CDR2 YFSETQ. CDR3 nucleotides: TGCGCCAGCAGCTTTTCTTGGGACCCAATAACCTACGAGCAGTACTTC. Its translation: CASSFSWDPITYEQYF.

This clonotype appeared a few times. The CDR3: CASSPTGQPQHF. The CDR3, as DNA: TGTGCCAGCAGTCCTACAGGTCAGCCCCAGCATTTT. V and J are TRBV27 and TRBJ1-5, with D possibly matching TRBD1 (5 bases). The CDR3 spans 12 residues. Trimming removed 5 bases from V and 6 bases from J, with 8 bases in between. CDR1 is MNHEY and CDR2 is SMNVEV in the germline V gene (reference sequence).

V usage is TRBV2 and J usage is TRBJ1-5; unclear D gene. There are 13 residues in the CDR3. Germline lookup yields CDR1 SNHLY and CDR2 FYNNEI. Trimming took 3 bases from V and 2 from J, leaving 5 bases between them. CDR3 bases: TGTGCCAGCAGTGATGCCGGCAATCAGCCCCAGCATTTT. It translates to CASSDAGNQPQHF.